Listed here are 2 T cell receptor beta chains from one sample, sequenced in a study of OX40 agonist ivuxolimab in advanced cancers. Clones were read by immunoSEQ multiplex PCR, and TCRdb kept only the in-frame ones, dropping some. The table records approximately 40,000 clones, more than 85% of them present only once. The sequencing here drew on CD4+ or CD8+ T cells sorted from blood, taken in a trial of the OX40 agonist ivuxolimab. These receptors were collected from an adult with an advanced solid tumor such as melanoma, head and neck, liver or kidney cancer.

V gene TRBV12-2 combines with J gene TRBJ2-3. TRBV12-2 is tagged as a pseudogene. This CDR3 contains 12 residues. CDR3 sequence: CASRLALDTQYF. CDR3 DNA: TGTGCAAGTCGCTTAGCGCTGGATACGCAGTATTTT.

This chain uses TRBV19 with TRBJ1-1; 9 nucleotides line up with TRBD1. V was clipped by 9 bases and J by 4 bases; unmatched bases: 12. Germline V gene data show CDR1 as LNHDA and CDR2 as SQIVND (reference sequence). This CDR3 spans 15 amino acids. The CDR3 DNA reads TGTGCCAGCACTCCAACTTCGACAGGGGGCACTGAAGCTTTCTTT. It encodes CASTPTSTGGTEAFF.